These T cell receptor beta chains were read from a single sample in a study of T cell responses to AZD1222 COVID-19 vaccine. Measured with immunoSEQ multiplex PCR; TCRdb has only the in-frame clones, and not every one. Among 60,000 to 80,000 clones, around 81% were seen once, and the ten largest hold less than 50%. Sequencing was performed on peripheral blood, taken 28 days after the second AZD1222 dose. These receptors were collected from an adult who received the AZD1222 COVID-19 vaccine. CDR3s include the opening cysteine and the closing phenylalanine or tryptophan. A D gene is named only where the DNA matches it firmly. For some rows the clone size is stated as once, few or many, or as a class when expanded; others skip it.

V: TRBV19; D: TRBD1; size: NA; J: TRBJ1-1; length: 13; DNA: TGTGCCAGTATTCAGGGGGCATGGACTGAAGCTTTCTTT; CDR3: CASIQGAWTEAFF
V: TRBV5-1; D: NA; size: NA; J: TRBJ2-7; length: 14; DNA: TGCGCCAGCCACGGAGATGCCGAGATCTACGAGCAGTACTTC; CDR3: CASHGDAEIYEQYF
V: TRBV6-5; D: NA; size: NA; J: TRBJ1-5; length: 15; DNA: TGTGCCAGCAGTTACACGTCGGGGATAAATCAGCCCCAGCATTTT; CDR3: CASSYTSGINQPQHF
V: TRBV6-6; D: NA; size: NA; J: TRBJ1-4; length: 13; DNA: TGTGCCAGCAGTTACAGGCAGGGGAAAAAACTGTTTTTT; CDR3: CASSYRQGKKLFF
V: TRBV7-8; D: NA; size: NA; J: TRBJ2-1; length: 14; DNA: TGTGCCAGCAGCTTAGTTCAGGGGTGGAATGAGCAGTTCTTC; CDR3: CASSLVQGWNEQFF
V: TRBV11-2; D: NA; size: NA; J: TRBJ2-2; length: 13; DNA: TGTGCCAGCAGCCCTATCCTTTCCGGGGAGCTGTTTTTT; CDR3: CASSPILSGELFF
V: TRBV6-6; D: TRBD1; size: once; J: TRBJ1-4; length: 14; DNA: TGTGCCAGCAGGGTGGGACAGAGTAATGAAAAACTGTTTTTT; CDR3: CASRVGQSNEKLFF
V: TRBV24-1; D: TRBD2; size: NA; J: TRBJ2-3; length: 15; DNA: TGTGCCACCACGGCAGGCGGGAGTCACGCAGATACGCAGTATTTT; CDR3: CATTAGGSHADTQYF
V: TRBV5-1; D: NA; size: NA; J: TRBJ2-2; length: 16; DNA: TGCGCCAGCAGCCTACCACTAGCAGGGAACACCGGGGAGCTGTTTTTT; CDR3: CASSLPLAGNTGELFF
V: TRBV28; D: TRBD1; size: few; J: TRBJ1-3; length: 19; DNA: TGTGCCAGCAGTGTGTTTATCTCCAGGGGGCGAAGCTCTGGAAACACCATATATTTT; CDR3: CASSVFISRGRSSGNTIYF
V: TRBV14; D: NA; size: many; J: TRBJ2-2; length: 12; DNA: TGTGCCAGCAGTCTAACAGAAGGGGAGCTGTTTTTT; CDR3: CASSLTEGELFF
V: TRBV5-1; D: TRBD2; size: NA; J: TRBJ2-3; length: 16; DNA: TGCGCCAGCTTCCTGTCCGGGACTAGCGGGGCGAATACGCAGTATTTT; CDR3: CASFLSGTSGANTQYF
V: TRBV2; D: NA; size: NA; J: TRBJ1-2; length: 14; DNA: TGTGCCAGCAGTGACCGGAGACAACCGGCTGGCTACACCTTC; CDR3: CASSDRRQPAGYTF
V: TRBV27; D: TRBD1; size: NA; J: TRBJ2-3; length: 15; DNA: TGTGCCAGCAGCCCCTGGACAGGGGGGGCAGATACGCAGTATTTT; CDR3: CASSPWTGGADTQYF
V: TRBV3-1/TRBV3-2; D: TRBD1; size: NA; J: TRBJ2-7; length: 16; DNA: TGTGCCAGCAGCCAACAGGGGGTACCATCCTCCTACGAGCAGTACTTC; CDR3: CASSQQGVPSSYEQYF
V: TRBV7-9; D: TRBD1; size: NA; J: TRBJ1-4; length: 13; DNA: TGTGCCAGCAGCTTAGCGGGACAGGGGTTAACGTTTTTT; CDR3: CASSLAGQGLTFF
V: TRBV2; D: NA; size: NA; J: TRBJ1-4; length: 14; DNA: TGTGCCAGCAGTGGGCGGAGGGCTAATGAAAAACTGTTTTTT; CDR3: CASSGRRANEKLFF
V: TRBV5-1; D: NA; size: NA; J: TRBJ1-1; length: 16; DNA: TGCGCCAGCAGCGTCAGGTCGGGGCTCCTGAACACTGAAGCTTTCTTT; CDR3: CASSVRSGLLNTEAFF
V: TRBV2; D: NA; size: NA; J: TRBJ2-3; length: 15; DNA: TGTGCCAGCACACAGGGAGTGATAAACACAGATACGCAGTATTTT; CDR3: CASTQGVINTDTQYF
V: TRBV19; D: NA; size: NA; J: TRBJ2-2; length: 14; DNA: TGTGCCAGTACATGGGCGGGTAACACCGGGGAGCTGTTTTTT; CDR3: CASTWAGNTGELFF
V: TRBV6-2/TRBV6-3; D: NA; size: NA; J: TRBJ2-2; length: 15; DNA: TGTGCCAGCAGTTTTGTAGCGGCATCTGCCGGGGAGCTGTTTTTT; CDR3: CASSFVAASAGELFF
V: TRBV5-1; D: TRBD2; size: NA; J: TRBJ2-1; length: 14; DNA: TGCGCCAGCAGCCCCGGGACTATCGACAATGAGCAGTTCTTC; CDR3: CASSPGTIDNEQFF
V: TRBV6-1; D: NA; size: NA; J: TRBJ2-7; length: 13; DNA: TGTGCCAGCAGTGAGGTGCTGCCTTACGAGCAGTACTTC; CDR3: CASSEVLPYEQYF
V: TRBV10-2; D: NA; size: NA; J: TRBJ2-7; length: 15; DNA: TGCGCCAGCAGTGAGTCTGTGGGGATCTCCTACGAGCAGTACTTC; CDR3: CASSESVGISYEQYF
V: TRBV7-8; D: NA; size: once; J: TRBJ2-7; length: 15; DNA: TGTGCCAGCAGCTTTTCCGGGTCCTCCTCCTACGAGCAGTACTTC; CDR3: CASSFSGSSSYEQYF
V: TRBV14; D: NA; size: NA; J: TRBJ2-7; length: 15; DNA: TGTGCCAGCAGCCAAGATCTCGGGGGTTCCCACGAGCAGTACTTC; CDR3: CASSQDLGGSHEQYF
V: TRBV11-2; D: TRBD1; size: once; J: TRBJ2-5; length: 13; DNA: TGTGCCAGCAGCCAGACAGGGTTGGAGACCCAGTACTTC; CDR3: CASSQTGLETQYF
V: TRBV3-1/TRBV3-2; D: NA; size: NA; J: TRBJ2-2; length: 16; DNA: TGTGCCAGCAGCCAAGGTGGTTTCCAGGGCACCGGGGAGCTGTTTTTT; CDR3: CASSQGGFQGTGELFF
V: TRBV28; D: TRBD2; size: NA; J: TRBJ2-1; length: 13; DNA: TGTGCCAGCGCTGAGCGGGAGGGAGGTGAGCAGTTCTTC; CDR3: CASAEREGGEQFF